This T cell receptor (beta chain) stems from a study of beta chain features in type 1 diabetes. CDR1 and CDR2 (germline): KGHSH, LQKENI. The germline V and J ends were trimmed by 6 bases and 8 bases, with 20 bases remaining between them. The CDR3 spans 15 residues. Overall study results and limits: PCR, the amplification step, might favor shorter templates, equally in patients and controls.

A note on this clone: Its antigen is unknown.

Every bit of the isolated RNA underwent reverse transcription, so sequencing read expressed TCRB transcripts. Naive, central memory and regulatory T cell samples produced a mean of about 3.5 million reads. Assay used: immunoSEQ multiplex PCR; TCRdb lists only in-frame clones, some missing. The table shows over 150,000 clones, with about 13% occurring only once. This receptor was obtained from a woman aged 18-29 years in good health. V is TRBV18 and J is TRBJ2-1; a possible D gene is TRBD1 (6 bases). Specimen: central memory CD4+ T cells from blood. The CDR3 reads CASSTRQDSTHEQFF. In nucleotides, the CDR3 is TGTGCCAGCTCGACCCGACAGGATAGCACACATGAGCAGTTCTTC.